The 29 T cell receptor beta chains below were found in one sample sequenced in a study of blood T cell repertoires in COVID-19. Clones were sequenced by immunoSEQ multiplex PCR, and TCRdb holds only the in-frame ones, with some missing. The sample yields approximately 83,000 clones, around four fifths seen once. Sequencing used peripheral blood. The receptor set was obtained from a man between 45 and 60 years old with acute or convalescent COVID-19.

DNA of the CDR3: TGTGCCAGTAGTATGGCCCGGGAGCGGGAGCAGTTCTTC. Translating gives CASSMAREREQFF. This rearrangement joins TRBV19 to TRBJ2-1; tentatively, D is TRBD2 (6 bases). Deletions cut 3 bases from V and 10 bases from J, with 13 bases between. The CDR3 has 13 residues. Germline loops: CDR1 LNHDA, CDR2 SQIVND (reference sequence).

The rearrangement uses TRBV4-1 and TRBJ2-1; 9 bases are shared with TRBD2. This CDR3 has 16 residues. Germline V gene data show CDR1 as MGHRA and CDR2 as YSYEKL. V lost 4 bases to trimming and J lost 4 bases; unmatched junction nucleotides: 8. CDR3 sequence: CASSLRTSDYYNEQFF. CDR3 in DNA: TGCGCCAGCAGCCTACGGACTAGCGACTATTACAATGAGCAGTTCTTC.

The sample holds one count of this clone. The CDR3 DNA reads as TGTGCCAGCAAGGGAGGGGGTTCCAACTATGGCTACACCTTC. Translation: CASKGGGSNYGYTF. This chain links TRBV28 with TRBJ1-2, with D maybe TRBD1 (6 bases). CDR1 MDHEN and CDR2 SYDVKM come from the germline V gene. The CDR3 contains 14 residues. The germline V and J ends were trimmed by 7 bases and 2 bases, with 14 bases remaining between them.

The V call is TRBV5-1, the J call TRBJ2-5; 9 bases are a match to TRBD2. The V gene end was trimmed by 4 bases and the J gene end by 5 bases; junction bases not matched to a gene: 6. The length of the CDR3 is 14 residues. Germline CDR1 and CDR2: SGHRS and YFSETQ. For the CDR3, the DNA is TGCGCCAGCAGCCCGGGACTAGCAGGGGAGACCCAGTACTTC. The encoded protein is CASSPGLAGETQYF.

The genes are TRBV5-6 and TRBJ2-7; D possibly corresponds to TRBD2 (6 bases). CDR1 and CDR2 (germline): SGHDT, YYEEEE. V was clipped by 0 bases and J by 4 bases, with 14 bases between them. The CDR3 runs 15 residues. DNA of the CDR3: TGTGCCAGCAGCTTGGCTCGGGACGGAGGGTACGAGCAGTACTTC. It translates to CASSLARDGGYEQYF. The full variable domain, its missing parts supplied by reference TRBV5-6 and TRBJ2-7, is DAGVTQSPTHLIKTRGQQVTLRCSPKSGHDTVSWYQQALGQGPQFIFQYYEEEERQRGNFPDRFSGHQFPNYSSELNVNALLLGDSALYLCASSLARDGGYEQYFGPGTRLTVT.

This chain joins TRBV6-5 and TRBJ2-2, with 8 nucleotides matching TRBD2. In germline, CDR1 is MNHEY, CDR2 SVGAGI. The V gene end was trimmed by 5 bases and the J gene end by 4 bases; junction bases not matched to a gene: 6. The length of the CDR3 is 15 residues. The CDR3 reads CASSLSGKGTGELFF. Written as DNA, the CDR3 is TGTGCCAGCAGTCTTAGCGGGAAGGGCACCGGGGAGCTGTTTTTT.

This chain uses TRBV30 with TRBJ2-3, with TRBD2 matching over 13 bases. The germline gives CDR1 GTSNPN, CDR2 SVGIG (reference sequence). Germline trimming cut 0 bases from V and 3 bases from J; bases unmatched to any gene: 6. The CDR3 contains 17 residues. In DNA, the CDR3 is TGTGCCTGGAGTGTACCCCGGACTAGCGGGAGTACAGATACGCAGTATTTT. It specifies CAWSVPRTSGSTDTQYF.

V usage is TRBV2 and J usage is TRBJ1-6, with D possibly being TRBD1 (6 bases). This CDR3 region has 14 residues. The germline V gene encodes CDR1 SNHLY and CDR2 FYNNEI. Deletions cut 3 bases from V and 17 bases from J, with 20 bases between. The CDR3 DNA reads TGTGCCAGCAGTGATCAGAGTGGGGGCAGGGTTATCCACTTT. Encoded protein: CASSDQSGGRVIHF.

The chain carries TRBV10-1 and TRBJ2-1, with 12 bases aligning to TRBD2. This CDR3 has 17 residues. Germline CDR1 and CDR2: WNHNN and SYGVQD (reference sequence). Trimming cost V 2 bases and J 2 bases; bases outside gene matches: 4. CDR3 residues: CASSERASGGAYNEQFF. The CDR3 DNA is TGCGCCAGCAGTGAGAGGGCTAGCGGGGGGGCCTACAATGAGCAGTTCTTC.

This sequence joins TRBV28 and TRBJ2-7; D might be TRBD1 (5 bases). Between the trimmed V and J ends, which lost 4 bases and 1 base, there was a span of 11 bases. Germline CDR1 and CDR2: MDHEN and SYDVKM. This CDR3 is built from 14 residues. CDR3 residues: CASSSYQGSYEQYF. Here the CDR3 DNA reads TGTGCCAGCAGTTCATATCAGGGATCCTACGAGCAGTACTTC.

The CDR3 reads CASSSLKGTDSNYGYTF. CDR3 sequence (DNA): TGTGCCAGCAGCTCCTTAAAAGGGACAGATTCTAACTATGGCTACACCTTC. The chain employs TRBV7-9 and TRBJ1-2, with 7 bases matching TRBD1. This CDR3 contains 17 residues. CDR1 is SEHNR, CDR2 FQNEAQ, per germline (reference sequence). V was clipped by 4 bases and J by 0 bases; unmatched bases: 11.

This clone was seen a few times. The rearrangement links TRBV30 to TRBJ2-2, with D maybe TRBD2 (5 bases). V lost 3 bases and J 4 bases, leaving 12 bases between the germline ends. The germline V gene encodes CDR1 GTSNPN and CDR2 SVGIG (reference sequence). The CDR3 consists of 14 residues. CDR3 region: CAWRRGVITGELFF. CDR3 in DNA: TGTGCCTGGAGACGGGGTGTGATCACCGGGGAGCTGTTTTTT.

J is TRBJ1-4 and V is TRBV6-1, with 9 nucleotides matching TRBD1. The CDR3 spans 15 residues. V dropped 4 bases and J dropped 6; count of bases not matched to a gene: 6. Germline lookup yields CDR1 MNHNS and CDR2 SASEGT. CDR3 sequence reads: CASSALGQGDEKLFF. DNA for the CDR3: TGTGCCAGCAGTGCCTTGGGACAGGGAGATGAAAAACTGTTTTTT.

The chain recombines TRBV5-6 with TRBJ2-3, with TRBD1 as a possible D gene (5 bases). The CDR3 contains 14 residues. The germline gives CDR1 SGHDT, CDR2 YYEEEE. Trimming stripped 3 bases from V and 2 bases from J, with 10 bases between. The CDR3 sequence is CASSWGVLTDTQYF. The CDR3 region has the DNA TGTGCCAGCAGCTGGGGCGTGCTCACAGATACGCAGTATTTT. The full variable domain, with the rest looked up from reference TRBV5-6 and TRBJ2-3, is DAGVTQSPTHLIKTRGQQVTLRCSPKSGHDTVSWYQQALGQGPQFIFQYYEEEERQRGNFPDRFSGHQFPNYSSELNVNALLLGDSALYLCASSWGVLTDTQYFGPGTRLTVL.

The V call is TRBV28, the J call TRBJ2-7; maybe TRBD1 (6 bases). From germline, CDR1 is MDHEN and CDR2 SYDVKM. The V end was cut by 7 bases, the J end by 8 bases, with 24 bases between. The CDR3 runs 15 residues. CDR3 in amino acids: CASINQGLYPSKQYF. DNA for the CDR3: TGTGCCAGCATTAATCAGGGGCTCTATCCTAGCAAGCAGTACTTC. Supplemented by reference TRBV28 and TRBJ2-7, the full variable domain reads DVKVTQSSRYLVKRTGEKVFLECVQDMDHENMFWYRQDPGLGLRLIYFSYDVKMKEKGDIPEGYSVSREKKERFSLILESASTNQTSMYLCASINQGLYPSKQYFGPGTRLTVT.

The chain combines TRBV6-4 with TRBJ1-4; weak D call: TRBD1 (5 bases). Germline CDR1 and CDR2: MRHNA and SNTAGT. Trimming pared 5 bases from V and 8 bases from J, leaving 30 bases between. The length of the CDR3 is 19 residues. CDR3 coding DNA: TGTGCCAGCAGTTTCACCAGGGTCTGGGCGCTAGGTAGCCCAGAAAAACTGTTTTTT. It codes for CASSFTRVWALGSPEKLFF.

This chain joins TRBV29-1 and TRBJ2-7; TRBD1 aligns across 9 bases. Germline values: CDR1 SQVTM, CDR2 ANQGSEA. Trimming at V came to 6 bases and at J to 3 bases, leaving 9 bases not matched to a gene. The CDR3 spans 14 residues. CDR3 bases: TGCAGCGTGGACGGACAGGGGTTGAACTACGAGCAGTACTTC. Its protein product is CSVDGQGLNYEQYF.

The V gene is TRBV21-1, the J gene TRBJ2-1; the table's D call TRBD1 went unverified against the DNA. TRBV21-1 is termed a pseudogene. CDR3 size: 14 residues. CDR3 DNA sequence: TGTGCCAGCAGCCCTCGGCAGGGGGACAATGAGCAGTTCTTC. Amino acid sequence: CASSPRQGDNEQFF.

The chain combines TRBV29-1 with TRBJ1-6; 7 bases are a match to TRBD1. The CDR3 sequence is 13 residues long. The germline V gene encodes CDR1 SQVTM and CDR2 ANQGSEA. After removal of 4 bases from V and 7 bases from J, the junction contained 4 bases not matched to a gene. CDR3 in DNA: TGCAGCGTTGGACAGGGAAGCAATTCACCCCTCCACTTT. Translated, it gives CSVGQGSNSPLHF.

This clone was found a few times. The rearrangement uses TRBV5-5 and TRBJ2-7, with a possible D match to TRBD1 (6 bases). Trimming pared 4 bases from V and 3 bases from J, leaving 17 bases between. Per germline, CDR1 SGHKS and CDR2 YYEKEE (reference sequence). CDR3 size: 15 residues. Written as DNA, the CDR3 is TGTGCCAGCAGCCCAGGCCCTCAACAGGGCTACGAGCAGTACTTC. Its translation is CASSPGPQQGYEQYF.

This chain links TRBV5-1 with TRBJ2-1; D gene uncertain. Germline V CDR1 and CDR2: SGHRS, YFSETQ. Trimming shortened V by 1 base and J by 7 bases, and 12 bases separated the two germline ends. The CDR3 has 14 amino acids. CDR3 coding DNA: TGCGCCAGCAGCTTGCGATCAAATCAGAATGAGCAGTTCTTC. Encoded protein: CASSLRSNQNEQFF. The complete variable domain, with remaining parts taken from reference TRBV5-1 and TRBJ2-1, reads KAGVTQTPRYLIKTRGQQVTLSCSPISGHRSVSWYQQTPGQGLQFLFEYFSETQRNKGNFPGRFSGRQFSNSRSEMNVSTLELGDSALYLCASSLRSNQNEQFFGPGTRLTVL.

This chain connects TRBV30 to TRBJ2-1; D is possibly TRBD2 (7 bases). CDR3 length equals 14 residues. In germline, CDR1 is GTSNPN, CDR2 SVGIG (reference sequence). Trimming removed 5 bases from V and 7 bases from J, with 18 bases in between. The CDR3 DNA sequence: TGTGCCTGGGAGGAGGGGGGGGTTGGGAATGAGCAGTTCTTC. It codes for CAWEEGGVGNEQFF.

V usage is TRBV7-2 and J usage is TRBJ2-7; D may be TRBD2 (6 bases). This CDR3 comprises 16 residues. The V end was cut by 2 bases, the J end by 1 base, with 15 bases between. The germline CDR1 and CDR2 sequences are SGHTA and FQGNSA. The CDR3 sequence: CASSLRWRDSSYEQYF. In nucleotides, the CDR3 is TGTGCCAGCAGCTTAAGATGGCGGGATTCATCCTACGAGCAGTACTTC.

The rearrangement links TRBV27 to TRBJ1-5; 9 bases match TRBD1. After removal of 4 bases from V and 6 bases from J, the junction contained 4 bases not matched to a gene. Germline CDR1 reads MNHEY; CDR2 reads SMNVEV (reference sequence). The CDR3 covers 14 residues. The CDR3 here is CASSSQGALQPQHF. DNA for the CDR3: TGTGCCAGCAGTTCACAGGGGGCCCTTCAGCCCCAGCATTTT.

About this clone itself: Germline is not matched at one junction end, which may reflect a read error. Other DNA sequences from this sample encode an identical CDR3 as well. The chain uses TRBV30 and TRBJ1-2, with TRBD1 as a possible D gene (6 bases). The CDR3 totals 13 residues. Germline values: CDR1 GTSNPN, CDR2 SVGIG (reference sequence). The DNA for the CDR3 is TGTGCCTGGATTTTTTCACAGGGCTATGGTTACACCTTC. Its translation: CAWIFSQGYGYTF.

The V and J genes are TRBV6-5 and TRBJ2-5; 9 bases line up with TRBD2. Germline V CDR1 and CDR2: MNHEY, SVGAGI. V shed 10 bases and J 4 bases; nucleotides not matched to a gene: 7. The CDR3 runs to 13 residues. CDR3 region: CATYSGSTETQYF. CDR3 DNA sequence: TGTGCCACCTATAGCGGGAGCACAGAGACCCAGTACTTC.

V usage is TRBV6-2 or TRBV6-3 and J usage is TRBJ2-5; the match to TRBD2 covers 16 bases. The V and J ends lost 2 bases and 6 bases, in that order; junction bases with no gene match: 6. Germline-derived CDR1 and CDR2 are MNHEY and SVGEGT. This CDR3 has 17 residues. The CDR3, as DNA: TGTGCCAGCAGTTACGGGACTAGCGGGGGGGCCGAGAAGACCCAGTACTTC. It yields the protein CASSYGTSGGAEKTQYF.

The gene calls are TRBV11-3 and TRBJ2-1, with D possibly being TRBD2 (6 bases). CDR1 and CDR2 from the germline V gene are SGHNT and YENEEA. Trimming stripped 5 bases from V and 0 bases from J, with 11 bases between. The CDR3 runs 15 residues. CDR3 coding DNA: TGTGCCAGCAGCCCCGACGGGAGCTCCTACAATGAGCAGTTCTTC. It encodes CASSPDGSSYNEQFF.

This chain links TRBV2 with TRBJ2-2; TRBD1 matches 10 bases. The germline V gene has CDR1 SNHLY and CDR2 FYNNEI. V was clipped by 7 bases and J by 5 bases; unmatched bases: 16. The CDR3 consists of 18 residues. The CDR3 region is CASTSPSGGTGVTGELFF. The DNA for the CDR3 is TGTGCCAGCACGTCGCCAAGTGGAGGGACAGGGGTTACCGGGGAGCTGTTTTTT.